The 23 T cell receptor beta chains below come from one sample, sequenced in a study of CD8+CD57+ T cells in acquired aplastic anemia. Profiling of TCR beta VDJ combinations and CDR3 sequences used genomic DNA as template. TCRdb re-called the reads through MiXCR, storing one row per CDR3 protein. The sample lists roughly 300,000 distinct CDR3 sequences; roughly half were seen once. Sequencing was carried out using sorted CD4+, CD8+, or CD8+CD57+ T cells (not recorded which) from PBMCs. Source of these receptors: a human donor with severe aplastic anemia or a healthy control (not recorded which).

This clonotype was found a few times. The rearrangement uses TRBV20-1 and TRBJ2-7, with D possibly matching TRBD1 (6 bases). The CDR3 covers 12 residues. V lost 3 bases, J lost 2 bases, and 8 bases lay in between. From germline, CDR1 is DFQATT and CDR2 SNEGSKA (reference sequence). The CDR3 region has the DNA TGCAGTGCTAGTGAGGGGGCCTACGAGCAGTACTTC. It translates to CSASEGAYEQYF.

The chain is built from TRBV9 and TRBJ1-6; D unclear. The CDR3 consists of 13 residues. Germline loops: CDR1 SGDLS, CDR2 YYNGEE. Trimming shortened V by 0 bases and J by 7 bases, and 5 bases separated the two germline ends. CDR3 loop: CASSVERNSPLHF. The CDR3 DNA sequence: TGTGCCAGCAGCGTAGAGCGGAATTCACCCCTCCACTTT.

The rearrangement links TRBV20-1 to TRBJ1-6, with D perhaps matching TRBD1 (6 bases). The V gene's germline CDR1 is DFQATT and CDR2 SNEGSKA (reference sequence). Trimming removed 5 bases at V and 6 bases at J, with 20 bases between. The CDR3 extends over 16 amino acids. CDR3 coding DNA: TGCAGTGCTGCCCTCTTAACGGGACAAGGTAATTCACCCCTCCACTTT. Translation gives CSAALLTGQGNSPLHF.

The V gene is TRBV2, the J gene TRBJ1-6, with 7 bases lining up with TRBD1. V lost 6 bases and J lost 6; bases outside the gene matches: 5. Germline-derived CDR1 and CDR2 are SNHLY and FYNNEI. CDR3 size: 14 residues. CDR3 loop: CASRKTGTNSPLHF. The CDR3 DNA reads as TGTGCCAGCAGAAAGACAGGGACTAATTCACCCCTCCACTTT.

This clonotype turned up a few times. The chain carries TRBV14 and TRBJ2-3, with 10 bases aligning to TRBD1. CDR1 is SGHDN and CDR2 is FVKESK in the germline V gene. V was clipped by 6 bases and J by 2 bases; unmatched bases: 2. This CDR3 has 14 residues. The CDR3 sequence: CASSGQGDTDTQYF. CDR3 DNA sequence: TGTGCCAGCAGTGGACAGGGGGACACAGATACGCAGTATTTT.

This clonotype has only one observation. V usage is TRBV24-1 and J usage is TRBJ2-3; TRBD2 aligns across 10 bases. With V trimmed by 4 bases and J by 8 bases, 5 bases remained unmatched. The CDR3 is 14 residues long. CDR1 is KGHDR, CDR2 SFDVKD, per germline. In DNA, the CDR3 is TGTGCCACCAGTGACCGGGAGCGGGAGGGTACGCAGTATTTT. It encodes CATSDREREGTQYF.

V usage is TRBV7-6 and J usage is TRBJ1-1; 9 bases fit TRBD1. This CDR3 is 14 amino acids long. Losses at the gene ends were 5 bases for V and 4 bases for J; bases not matched to a gene: 5. Per germline, CDR1 SGHVS and CDR2 FNYEAQ. In DNA, the CDR3 is TGTGCCAGCAGCAACGGACAGGGGAGCACTGAAGCTTTCTTT. It translates to CASSNGQGSTEAFF.

The chain joins TRBV6-2 or TRBV6-3 to TRBJ1-4; 9 nucleotides line up with TRBD1. V shed 5 bases and J 6 bases; nucleotides not matched to a gene: 10. This CDR3 comprises 16 residues. CDR1 and CDR2 from the germline V gene are MNHEY and SVGEGT. CDR3 coding DNA: TGTGCCAGCAGTCACCGGGACAGGGCGTCCGATGAAAAACTGTTTTTT. This encodes CASSHRDRASDEKLFF.

The rearrangement links TRBV10-2 to TRBJ1-1, with 7 bases fitting TRBD1. CDR3 length: 11 amino acids. The ends lost 7 bases at V and 11 bases at J; junction bases unmatched: 7. Germline values: CDR1 WSHSY, CDR2 SAAADI. The CDR3 here is CASNLAGGAFF. The DNA for the CDR3 is TGCGCCAGCAACTTAGCAGGGGGTGCTTTCTTT.

The rearrangement uses TRBV29-1 and TRBJ1-1; TRBD1 is a possible D gene (5 bases). The germline gives CDR1 SQVTM, CDR2 ANQGSEA. Trimming removed 3 bases at V and 2 bases at J, with 13 bases between. The CDR3 extends over 14 amino acids. Here the CDR3 reads CSVDGGYDNTEAFF. CDR3 DNA sequence: TGCAGCGTTGATGGGGGGTACGACAACACTGAAGCTTTCTTT.

The genes are TRBV10-2 and TRBJ1-2, with a tentative D call TRBD1 (5 bases). Germline CDR1 reads WSHSY; CDR2 reads SAAADI. This CDR3 is 13 amino acids long. Trimming pared 3 bases from V and 8 bases from J, leaving 13 bases between. The CDR3 region is CASSDRGRGGYTF. The CDR3 DNA reads TGCGCCAGCAGTGATCGGGGGAGGGGAGGCTACACCTTC.

Turning to this clonotype: A read error may be the cause here, since a much bigger clone is one base away. The rearrangement joins TRBV11-2 to TRBJ2-4, with unresolved D. CDR3 size: 13 residues. The V end was cut by 5 bases, the J end by 7 bases, with 12 bases between. The germline gives CDR1 SGHAT, CDR2 FQNNGV. CDR3 protein: CASSATVMNIQYF. The DNA for the CDR3 is TGTGCCAGCAGCGCGACGGTAATGAACATTCAGTACTTC.

This clonotype was seen ten or more times. J is TRBJ1-3 and V is TRBV7-9; TRBD1 is a possible D gene (6 bases). Germline V gives CDR1 SEHNR, CDR2 FQNEAQ (reference sequence). V lost 10 bases to trimming and J lost 6 bases, with 19 bases between them. The CDR3 contains 14 residues. CDR3: CATSPRGRENTIYF. The CDR3 DNA reads as TGTGCCACAAGTCCGCGGGGGCGCGAAAACACCATATATTTT.

There are many counts of this clonotype. The V gene is TRBV28, the J gene TRBJ1-1; a possible D gene is TRBD1 (6 bases). Germline lookup yields CDR1 MDHEN and CDR2 SYDVKM. The CDR3 contains 16 residues. V lost 6 bases and J lost 2, with 19 bases in between. The chain's CDR3 is CASRPIGAGANTEAFF. In nucleotides, the CDR3 is TGTGCCAGCAGGCCTATAGGGGCAGGGGCCAACACTGAAGCTTTCTTT.

The genes are TRBV12-3 or TRBV12-4 and TRBJ2-5; the D gene is possibly TRBD2 (7 bases). V lost 6 bases and J 4 bases, leaving 15 bases between the germline ends. CDR3 length: 14 amino acids. The CDR3 is CASSQGGEGETQYF. In DNA form, the CDR3 reads TGTGCCAGCAGCCAAGGGGGGGAAGGAGAGACCCAGTACTTC.

The chain is built from TRBV7-8 and TRBJ2-3; 10 bases are a match to TRBD2. The germline gives CDR1 SGHVS, CDR2 FQNEAQ. Unmatched junction bases numbered 1, after V lost 0 bases and J lost 1 base. The CDR3 sequence is 16 residues long. As DNA, the CDR3 is TGTGCCAGCAGCTTAGCCGGGACTAGCGGCACAGATACGCAGTATTTT. Amino acid sequence: CASSLAGTSGTDTQYF.

Of note for this clonotype: Since a much larger clone is just one base distant, this may be a read error. This chain links TRBV30 with TRBJ2-5; a weak D match, TRBD1 (5 bases). CDR3 length equals 13 residues. Germline V CDR1 and CDR2: GTSNPN, SVGIG (reference sequence). The CDR3 sequence is CAWSKGRAEAQYF. DNA for the CDR3: TGTGCCTGGAGTAAAGGCAGGGCAGAGGCCCAGTACTTC.

The chain combines TRBV9 with TRBJ2-5, with 8 positions matching TRBD2. The V gene's germline CDR1 is SGDLS and CDR2 YYNGEE. V dropped 4 bases and J dropped 1; count of bases not matched to a gene: 3. This CDR3 spans 14 amino acids. In nucleotides, the CDR3 is TGTGCCAGCAGCAAGCGGGGGAGCCAAGAGACCCAGTACTTC. Translated, it gives CASSKRGSQETQYF. The full variable domain, its missing parts supplied by reference TRBV9 and TRBJ2-5, is DSGVTQTPKHLITATGQRVTLRCSPRSGDLSVYWYQQSLDQGLQFLIQYYNGEERAKGNILERFSAQQFPDLHSELNLSSLELGDSALYFCASSKRGSQETQYFGPGTRLLVL.

The chain carries TRBV14 and TRBJ1-1; TRBD1 matches at 7 bases. Germline assignment: CDR1 SGHDN and CDR2 FVKESK. This CDR3 has 15 amino acids. Unmatched junction bases numbered 6, after V lost 2 bases and J lost 3 bases. CDR3 loop: CASSQRAGGDTEAFF. CDR3 nucleotides: TGTGCCAGCAGCCAAAGGGCAGGGGGGGACACTGAAGCTTTCTTT.

Ten or more counts support this clonotype. The chain carries TRBV29-1 and TRBJ1-2, with TRBD1 matching over 7 bases. The CDR3 runs to 14 residues. Germline V gene lookup returns CDR1 SQVTM and CDR2 ANQGSEA. Germline trimming cut 4 bases from V and 3 bases from J; bases unmatched to any gene: 8. CDR3 loop: CSVGPGTADYGYTF. The CDR3 DNA sequence: TGCAGCGTTGGGCCCGGGACAGCAGACTATGGCTACACCTTC. Full variable domain (outside the CDR3, taken from reference TRBV29-1 and TRBJ1-2): SAVISQKPSRDICQRGTSLTIQCQVDSQVTMMFWYRQQPGQSLTLIATANQGSEATYESGFVIDKFPISRPNLTFSTLTVSNMSPEDSSIYLCSVGPGTADYGYTFGSGTRLTVV.

The CDR3 loop reads CASPGQGASGSPLHF. The CDR3 DNA is TGTGCCAGCCCAGGACAGGGGGCGAGCGGCTCACCCCTCCACTTT. The chain joins TRBV12-3 or TRBV12-4 to TRBJ1-6, with TRBD1 matching 11 bases. The CDR3 has 15 residues. The junction had 10 bases not matched to a gene; V was cut back by 8 bases and J by 10 bases.

The CDR3 region is CASSLSGSGGNYEQYF. The CDR3 nucleotides read TGTGCCAGTAGTCTATCGGGCAGCGGGGGAAACTACGAGCAGTACTTC. This chain joins TRBV19 and TRBJ2-7; the match to TRBD2 covers 8 bases. V lost 5 bases to trimming and J lost 3 bases; unmatched junction nucleotides: 12. The CDR3 length is 16 residues. Per the germline V gene, CDR1 is LNHDA and CDR2 is SQIVND (reference sequence). The full variable domain, completed using reference TRBV19 and TRBJ2-7, is DGGITQSPKYLFRKEGQNVTLSCEQNLNHDAMYWYRQDPGQGLRLIYYSQIVNDFQKGDIAEGYSVSREKKESFPLTVTSAQKNPTAFYLCASSLSGSGGNYEQYFGPGTRLTVT.

CDR3 coding DNA: TGTGCCAGCAGCGCCGGGGGGGGGGACACAGATACGCAGTATTTT. Residues: CASSAGGGDTDTQYF. The chain has TRBV6-4 and TRBJ2-3; 8 bases are shared with TRBD2. This CDR3 contains 15 residues. V lost 6 bases and J lost 2; bases outside the gene matches: 7. The V gene's germline CDR1 is MRHNA and CDR2 SNTAGT.